Sequencing of this TCR beta chain was carried out in a study of CD8+ T cells in alopecia areata. Treatment specified: oral pan-JAK inhibitor, 5-10 mg twice daily. This CDR3 spans 14 amino acids. Germline V gene sequence: CDR1 SQVTM, CDR2 ANQGSEA. With 2 bases removed from V and 5 bases from J, the gap between germline ends came to 13 bases. As the sequencing template, cDNA was produced by extracting RNA and reverse transcribing it. Libraries were prepared by immunoSEQ multiplex PCR; TCRdb keeps only in-frame clonotypes and omits some of them. Here the sample spans over 100,000 clones, 50% to 55% being singletons.

Sequenced material: CD4+ T cells sorted from blood, taken at week 4, from a patient treated with tofacitinib. V and J are TRBV29-1 and TRBJ2-1; tentative D call: TRBD1 (6 bases). The source is a human donor with alopecia areata. DNA for the CDR3: TGCAGCGTTGAACGAGACAGGAGAAACAATGAGCAGTTCTTC. Amino acid sequence: CSVERDRRNNEQFF.